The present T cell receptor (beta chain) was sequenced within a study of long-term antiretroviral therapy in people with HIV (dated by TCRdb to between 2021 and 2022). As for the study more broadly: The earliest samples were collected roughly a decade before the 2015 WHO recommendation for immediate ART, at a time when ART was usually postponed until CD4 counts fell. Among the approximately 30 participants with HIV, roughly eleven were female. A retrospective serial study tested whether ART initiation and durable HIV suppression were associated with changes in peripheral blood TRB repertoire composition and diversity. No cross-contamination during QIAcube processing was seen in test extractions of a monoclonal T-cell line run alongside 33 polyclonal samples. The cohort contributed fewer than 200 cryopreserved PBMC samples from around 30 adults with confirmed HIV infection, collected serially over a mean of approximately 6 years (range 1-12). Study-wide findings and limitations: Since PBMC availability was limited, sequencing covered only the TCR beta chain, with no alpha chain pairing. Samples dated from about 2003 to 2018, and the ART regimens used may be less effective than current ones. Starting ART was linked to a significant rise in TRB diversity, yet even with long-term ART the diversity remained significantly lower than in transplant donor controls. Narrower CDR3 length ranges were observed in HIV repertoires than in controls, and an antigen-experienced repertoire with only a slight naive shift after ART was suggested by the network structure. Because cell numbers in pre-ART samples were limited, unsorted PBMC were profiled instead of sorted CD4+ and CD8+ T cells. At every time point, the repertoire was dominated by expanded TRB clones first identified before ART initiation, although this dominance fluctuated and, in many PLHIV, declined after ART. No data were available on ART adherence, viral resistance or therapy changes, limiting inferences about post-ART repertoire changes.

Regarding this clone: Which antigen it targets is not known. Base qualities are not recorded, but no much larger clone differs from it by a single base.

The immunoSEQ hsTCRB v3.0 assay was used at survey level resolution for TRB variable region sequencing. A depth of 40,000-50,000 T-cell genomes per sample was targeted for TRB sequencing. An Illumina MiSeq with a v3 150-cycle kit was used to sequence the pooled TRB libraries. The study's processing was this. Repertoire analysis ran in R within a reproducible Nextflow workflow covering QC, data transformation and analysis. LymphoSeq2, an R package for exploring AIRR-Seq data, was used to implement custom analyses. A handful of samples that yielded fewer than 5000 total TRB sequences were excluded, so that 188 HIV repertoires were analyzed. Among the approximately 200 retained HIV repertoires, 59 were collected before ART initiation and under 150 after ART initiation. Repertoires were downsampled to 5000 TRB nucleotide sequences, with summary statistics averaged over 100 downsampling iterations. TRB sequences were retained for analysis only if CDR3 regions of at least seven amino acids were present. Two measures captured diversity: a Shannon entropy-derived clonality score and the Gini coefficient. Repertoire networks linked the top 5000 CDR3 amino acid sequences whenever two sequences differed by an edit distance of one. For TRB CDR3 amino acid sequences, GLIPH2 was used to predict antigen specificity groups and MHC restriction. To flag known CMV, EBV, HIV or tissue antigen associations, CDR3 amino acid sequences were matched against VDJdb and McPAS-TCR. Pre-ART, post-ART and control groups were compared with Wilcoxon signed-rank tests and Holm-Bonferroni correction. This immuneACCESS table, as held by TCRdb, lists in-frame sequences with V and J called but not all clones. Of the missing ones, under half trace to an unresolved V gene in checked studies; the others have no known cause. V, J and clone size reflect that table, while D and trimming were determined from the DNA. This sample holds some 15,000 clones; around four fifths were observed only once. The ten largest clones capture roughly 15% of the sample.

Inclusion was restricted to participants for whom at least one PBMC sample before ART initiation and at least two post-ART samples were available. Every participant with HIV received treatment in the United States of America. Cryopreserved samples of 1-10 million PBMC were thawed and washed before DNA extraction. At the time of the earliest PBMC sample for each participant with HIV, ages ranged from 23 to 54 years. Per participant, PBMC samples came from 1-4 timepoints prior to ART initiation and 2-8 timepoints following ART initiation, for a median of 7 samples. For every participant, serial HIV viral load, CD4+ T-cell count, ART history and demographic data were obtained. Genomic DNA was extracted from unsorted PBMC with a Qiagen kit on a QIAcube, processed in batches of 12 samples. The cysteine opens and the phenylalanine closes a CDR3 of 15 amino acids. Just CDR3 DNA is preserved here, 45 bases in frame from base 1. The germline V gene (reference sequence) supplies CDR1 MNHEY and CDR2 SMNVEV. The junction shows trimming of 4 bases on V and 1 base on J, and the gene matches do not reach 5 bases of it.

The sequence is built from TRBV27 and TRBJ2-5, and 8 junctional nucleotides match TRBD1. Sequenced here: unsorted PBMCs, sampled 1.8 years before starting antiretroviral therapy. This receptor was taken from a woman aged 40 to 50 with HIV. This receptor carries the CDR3 CASSSGQESQETQYF. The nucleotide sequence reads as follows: TGTGCCAGCAGTTCGGGACAGGAGAGCCAAGAGACCCAGTACTTC.